This passage covers 27 T cell receptor beta chains from one sample sequenced in a study of blood T cell repertoires in COVID-19. The repertoire was sequenced with immunoSEQ multiplex PCR; TCRdb's copy has only in-frame clones and lacks some. The sample holds around 170,000 clones, roughly four fifths seen once. Sequenced input: peripheral blood. Receptors were obtained from a woman in her thirties or forties with acute or convalescent COVID-19.

This sequence joins TRBV19 and TRBJ1-2; TRBD1 is a possible D gene (5 bases). CDR3 length: 11 residues. Trimming cost V 10 bases and J 7 bases, with 13 bases left between them. Germline lookup yields CDR1 LNHDA and CDR2 SQIVND (reference sequence). CDR3 sequence reads: CATAGPGGYTF. The DNA of the CDR3 is TGTGCCACAGCGGGACCCGGTGGCTACACCTTC.

The chain uses TRBV11-2 and TRBJ1-3; D unresolved. Germline values: CDR1 SGHAT, CDR2 FQNNGV. Trimming took off 1 base at V and 0 bases at J, with 4 bases between the two ends. The CDR3 length is 14 residues. DNA for the CDR3: TGTGCCAGCAGCTTAGGGAGCTCTGGAAACACCATATATTTT. This translates into CASSLGSSGNTIYF.

This chain joins TRBV7-9 and TRBJ2-1, with D possibly matching TRBD1 (6 bases). Germline CDR1 and CDR2: SEHNR and FQNEAQ (reference sequence). The CDR3 sequence is 14 residues long. Trimming took off 3 bases at V and 6 bases at J, with 12 bases between the two ends. The CDR3 DNA follows: TGTGCCAGCAGCTTTAACGGACAGACCAATGAGCAGTTCTTC. Translating gives CASSFNGQTNEQFF.

The chain carries TRBV27 and TRBJ2-1; TRBD1 agrees at 9 bases. Germline CDR1 is MNHEY and CDR2 is SMNVEV (reference sequence). The CDR3 consists of 15 residues. V lost 5 bases to trimming and J lost 7 bases; unmatched junction nucleotides: 9. The CDR3 nucleotides are TGTGCCAGCAGTACGCCCGGGACAGGGAGGAATGAGCAGTTCTTC. As protein: CASSTPGTGRNEQFF.

The chain uses TRBV29-1 and TRBJ1-5; D unclear. The V gene's germline CDR1 is SQVTM and CDR2 ANQGSEA. V lost 1 base and J 7 bases, leaving 11 bases between the germline ends. This CDR3 comprises 13 residues. The CDR3: CSVEVGVGQPQHF. CDR3 bases: TGCAGCGTTGAAGTAGGAGTCGGGCAGCCCCAGCATTTT. The full variable domain, rest sourced from reference TRBV29-1 and TRBJ1-5, is SAVISQKPSRDICQRGTSLTIQCQVDSQVTMMFWYRQQPGQSLTLIATANQGSEATYESGFVIDKFPISRPNLTFSTLTVSNMSPEDSSIYLCSVEVGVGQPQHFGDGTRLSIL.

This clone was seen only once. The rearrangement joins TRBV19 to TRBJ1-6; 7 bases match TRBD1. Germline loops: CDR1 LNHDA, CDR2 SQIVND (reference sequence). This CDR3 contains 18 residues. The ends lost 5 bases at V and 0 bases at J; junction bases unmatched: 10. CDR3 loop: CASSAGLRGSSYNSPLHF. CDR3 bases: TGTGCCAGTAGTGCCGGGCTCAGGGGGAGCTCCTATAATTCACCCCTCCACTTT.

This clone showed up just once. The J gene is TRBJ2-7, the V gene TRBV7-8, with TRBD2 as a possible D gene (5 bases). The germline CDR1 and CDR2 sequences are SGHVS and FQNEAQ. The CDR3 length is 13 residues. V lost 5 bases to trimming and J lost 7 bases, with 15 bases between them. The CDR3 loop reads CASSRDWRPEQYF. DNA of the CDR3: TGTGCCAGCAGCCGGGATTGGAGACCTGAGCAGTACTTC.

V usage is TRBV15 and J usage is TRBJ2-4; 9 nucleotides agree with TRBD1. Germline-derived CDR1 and CDR2 are LNHNV and YYDKDF (reference sequence). The CDR3 loop spans 15 amino acids. V lost 3 bases and J lost 8; bases outside the gene matches: 8. The CDR3 loop is CATSRADRGVDIQYF. Written as DNA, the CDR3 is TGTGCCACCAGCAGGGCCGACAGGGGGGTGGACATTCAGTACTTC.

The CDR3 nucleotides are TGTGCCAGCAGTTTAGACAGGGGGTCCCTCGAGCAGTACTTC. It yields the protein CASSLDRGSLEQYF. The V and J genes are TRBV27 and TRBJ2-7; TRBD1 matches 9 bases. Germline V gives CDR1 MNHEY, CDR2 SMNVEV (reference sequence). CDR3 length equals 14 residues. V shed 2 bases and J 6 bases; nucleotides not matched to a gene: 5.

This chain's CDR3 is CASSRMGLSETQYF. The CDR3 DNA is TGTGCCAGCAGCCGGATGGGGCTATCGGAGACCCAGTACTTC. The chain uses TRBV7-2 and TRBJ2-5; a weak D match, TRBD1 (5 bases). There are 14 residues in the CDR3. Trimming took 5 bases from V and 5 from J, leaving 15 bases between them. In germline, CDR1 is SGHTA, CDR2 FQGNSA.

The rearrangement joins TRBV6-5 to TRBJ1-2; D remains unclear. V dropped 6 bases and J dropped 4 bases, with 6 bases sitting between them. This CDR3 is 11 amino acids long. The germline CDR1 and CDR2 sequences are MNHEY and SVGAGI. The CDR3 DNA is TGTGCCAGCAGCAACGGCTATGGCTACACCTTC. Translation: CASSNGYGYTF.

The chain joins TRBV3-1 (or the pseudogene TRBV3-2) to TRBJ2-3; tentative D call: TRBD2 (6 bases). This CDR3 comprises 17 residues. Germline loops: CDR1 LGHDT, CDR2 YNNKEL (reference sequence). The germline V and J ends were trimmed by 3 bases and 0 bases, with 16 bases remaining between them. The DNA of the CDR3 is TGTGCCAGCAGCCAGGTTAGCGGCCTACTTAGCACAGATACGCAGTATTTT. As protein: CASSQVSGLLSTDTQYF.

Turning to this clone: Other DNA variants within this sample encode the same CDR3. The chain has TRBV12-3 or TRBV12-4 and TRBJ1-2; D remains unclear. Trimming shortened V by 1 base and J by 2 bases, and 5 bases separated the two germline ends. CDR3 length equals 13 residues. Written as DNA, the CDR3 is TGTGCCAGCAGTTTAGGGCAGAACTATGGCTACACCTTC. Translating gives CASSLGQNYGYTF.

The gene calls are TRBV6-6 and TRBJ1-5, with 7 bases aligning to TRBD1. In germline, CDR1 is MNHNY, CDR2 SVGAGI (reference sequence). V was clipped by 6 bases and J by 0 bases; unmatched bases: 8. The CDR3 has 16 amino acids. The CDR3 protein is CASRTGNGNSNQPQHF. The CDR3 nucleotides read TGTGCCAGCAGGACAGGGAACGGGAATAGCAATCAGCCCCAGCATTTT.

The V gene is TRBV6-5, the J gene TRBJ1-1, with a weak D call TRBD1 (6 bases). The CDR3 runs to 14 residues. V lost 10 bases and J 4 bases, leaving 19 bases between the germline ends. The germline gives CDR1 MNHEY, CDR2 SVGAGI. The CDR3, as DNA: TGTGCCACTAACTCAAGGGGGGGCGGCACTGAAGCTTTCTTT. Protein sequence: CATNSRGGGTEAFF.

This sequence joins TRBV7-2 and TRBJ1-6, with TRBD1 matching over 8 bases. This CDR3 region has 16 residues. V gave up 5 bases and J gave up 9 bases; unmatched junction bases: 12. From germline, CDR1 is SGHTA and CDR2 FQGNSA. DNA of the CDR3: TGTGCCAGCAGCATCGGCGGACAGGGAGGCGGTTCACCCCTCCACTTT. Protein product: CASSIGGQGGGSPLHF.

The chain links TRBV27 to TRBJ1-5; possible D gene TRBD1, 5 bases. This CDR3 spans 14 amino acids. Germline values: CDR1 MNHEY, CDR2 SMNVEV (reference sequence). Trimming cost V 8 bases and J 4 bases, with 15 bases left between them. Here the CDR3 DNA reads TGTGCCAGCCGACCGGGGGACGGAAATCAGCCCCAGCATTTT. It specifies CASRPGDGNQPQHF.

This clone was seen just once. The CDR3 protein is CSASGPQGGNNSPLHF. CDR3 sequence (DNA): TGCAGTGCTAGTGGCCCCCAGGGAGGGAATAATTCACCCCTCCACTTT. The chain carries TRBV20-1 and TRBJ1-6; D may be TRBD1 (5 bases). The germline V and J ends were trimmed by 3 bases and 5 bases, with 17 bases remaining between them. CDR3 size: 16 residues. CDR1 and CDR2 (germline): DFQATT, SNEGSKA (reference sequence).

The chain carries TRBV19 and TRBJ2-2; TRBD2 agrees at 8 bases. V shed 5 bases, J shed 4 bases, and the junction held 6 bases outside the gene matches. The CDR3 has 15 amino acids. Germline CDR1 reads LNHDA; CDR2 reads SQIVND (reference sequence). The CDR3 nucleotides read TGTGCCAGTAGTGCCGGGACTAGGGGCACCGGGGAGCTGTTTTTT. Its protein product is CASSAGTRGTGELFF. The full variable domain, in which reference TRBV19 and TRBJ2-2 provide the parts outside the CDR3, is DGGITQSPKYLFRKEGQNVTLSCEQNLNHDAMYWYRQDPGQGLRLIYYSQIVNDFQKGDIAEGYSVSREKKESFPLTVTSAQKNPTAFYLCASSAGTRGTGELFFGEGSRLTVL.

This clone was seen only once. V is TRBV7-9 and J is TRBJ2-5, with 12 bases matching TRBD2. Germline values: CDR1 SEHNR, CDR2 FQNEAQ (reference sequence). J was trimmed by 2 bases and V by 5 bases; bases with no gene match: 3. The CDR3 runs 15 residues. CDR3: CASSPTSGGQETQYF. The DNA of the CDR3 is TGTGCCAGCAGCCCGACTAGCGGGGGACAAGAGACCCAGTACTTC.

The V and J genes are TRBV23-1 and TRBJ1-5; TRBD1 matches at 7 bases. TRBV23-1 is an ORF; its function is uncertain. Germline trimming cut 7 bases from V and 5 bases from J; bases unmatched to any gene: 5. This CDR3 region has 13 residues. The CDR3 here is CASTPGQYQPQHF. The CDR3 region has the DNA TGCGCCAGCACACCGGGACAGTATCAGCCCCAGCATTTT.

This chain uses TRBV19 with TRBJ2-3; 10 nucleotides match TRBD1. In germline, CDR1 is LNHDA, CDR2 SQIVND (reference sequence). The junction had 6 bases not matched to a gene; V was cut back by 6 bases and J by 3 bases. The CDR3 spans 15 residues. CDR3 coding DNA: TGTGCCAGTAGCCGGACAGGGGGGGAAACAGATACGCAGTATTTT. Its protein is CASSRTGGETDTQYF.

V usage is TRBV27 and J usage is TRBJ2-3; TRBD2 matches 12 bases. V shed 5 bases and J 2 bases; nucleotides not matched to a gene: 5. The CDR3 totals 16 residues. CDR1 and CDR2 (germline): MNHEY, SMNVEV (reference sequence). The CDR3 is CASSPLAGGNTDTQYF. The DNA of the CDR3 is TGTGCCAGCAGTCCCCTAGCGGGAGGGAACACAGATACGCAGTATTTT.

The J gene is TRBJ2-1, the V gene TRBV4-1, with D unresolved. The V end lost 5 bases, the J end lost 9 bases, and 20 bases lay between the germline ends. Germline V gene data show CDR1 as MGHRA and CDR2 as YSYEKL. The CDR3 runs 15 residues. CDR3 sequence: CASSNSPAKATEQFF. CDR3 coding DNA: TGCGCCAGCAGCAACAGCCCGGCCAAGGCCACTGAGCAGTTCTTC.

The chain links TRBV27 to TRBJ2-7, with D possibly matching TRBD1 (6 bases). The germline V and J ends were trimmed by 1 base and 6 bases, with 13 bases remaining between them. The germline V gene encodes CDR1 MNHEY and CDR2 SMNVEV (reference sequence). This CDR3 comprises 14 residues. The CDR3 DNA reads TGTGCCAGCAGTTTATGGGCTACAGGGACCGAGCAGTACTTC. Amino acid sequence: CASSLWATGTEQYF.

The DNA of the CDR3 is TGTGCCAGCAGCTTAACACAGGGGGCCACCTACAATGAGCAGTTCTTC. Protein sequence: CASSLTQGATYNEQFF. The V gene is TRBV7-2, the J gene TRBJ2-1, with 9 bases aligning to TRBD1. There are 16 residues in the CDR3. J gave up 2 bases and V 2 bases, and 4 bases lay outside the gene matches. Germline V gives CDR1 SGHTA, CDR2 FQGNSA. The variable domain in full, completed from reference TRBV7-2 and TRBJ2-1, reads GAGVSQSPSNKVTEKGKDVELRCDPISGHTALYWYRQSLGQGLEFLIYFQGNSAPDKSGLPSDRFSAERTGGSVSTLTIQRTQQEDSAVYLCASSLTQGATYNEQFFGPGTRLTVL.

The V and J genes are TRBV15 and TRBJ1-5, with 9 bases fitting TRBD1. Unmatched junction bases numbered 4, after V lost 3 bases and J lost 7 bases. Germline V gene sequence: CDR1 LNHNV, CDR2 YYDKDF (reference sequence). The CDR3 has 14 residues. CDR3 in DNA: TGTGCCACCAGCAGCCGGGACAGGGTCCAGCCCCAGCATTTT. It encodes CATSSRDRVQPQHF.